This T cell receptor (beta chain) was identified in a study of response to subunit inactivated influenza vaccine. This clonotype was observed a few times. TCRdb independently ran MiXCR on the RT-PCR reads; one entry per CDR3 protein. The profile shows about 480,000 distinct CDR3 sequences, approximately 12% of them singletons. The sequencing here drew on PBMCs from blood, taken around seven weeks after vaccination. This receptor was taken from a man aged 45-60 years who received an inactivated influenza vaccine.

CDR3 nucleotides: TGTGCCAGCAGCCAAGGGGGCGGAGACTCCTACAATGAGCAGTTCTTC. It codes for CASSQGGGDSYNEQFF. The rearrangement links TRBV3-1 to TRBJ2-1; D is perhaps TRBD1 (5 bases). The CDR3 contains 16 residues. Germline V gene sequence: CDR1 LGHDT, CDR2 YNNKEL (reference sequence). The V gene lost 1 base and the J gene lost 0 bases, with 10 bases spanning the gap.